This T cell receptor (beta chain) was identified in a study of T cells in Graves' hyperthyroidism and ophthalmopathy. Findings and limits, study-wide: Most thyroid clonotypes that were expanded above 0.001 also turned up in blood.

From RNA transcripts, TCR beta CDR3 regions were amplified. First-round RT-PCR of the TCR CDR3 relied on the HTBI primer set. TCRdb re-analysed the multiplex PCR reads in MiXCR, keeping a single row per CDR3 protein. The sample holds roughly 800,000 distinct CDR3 sequences, 35% to 45% seen once. The table lists this clonotype with a few counts. Antigen: not known. The receptor comes from a man younger than 35 with Graves' hyperthyroidism. The sample comprised blood.

CDR3 DNA: TGTGCCAGCAGCTTACTTGGACAGAACACTGAAGCTTTCTTT. This sequence encodes CASSLLGQNTEAFF. The chain carries TRBV7-2 and TRBJ1-1; perhaps TRBD1 as D (5 bases). This CDR3 region has 14 residues. V lost 2 bases to trimming and J lost 1 base, with 8 bases between them. CDR1 is SGHTA and CDR2 is FQGNSA in the germline V gene.